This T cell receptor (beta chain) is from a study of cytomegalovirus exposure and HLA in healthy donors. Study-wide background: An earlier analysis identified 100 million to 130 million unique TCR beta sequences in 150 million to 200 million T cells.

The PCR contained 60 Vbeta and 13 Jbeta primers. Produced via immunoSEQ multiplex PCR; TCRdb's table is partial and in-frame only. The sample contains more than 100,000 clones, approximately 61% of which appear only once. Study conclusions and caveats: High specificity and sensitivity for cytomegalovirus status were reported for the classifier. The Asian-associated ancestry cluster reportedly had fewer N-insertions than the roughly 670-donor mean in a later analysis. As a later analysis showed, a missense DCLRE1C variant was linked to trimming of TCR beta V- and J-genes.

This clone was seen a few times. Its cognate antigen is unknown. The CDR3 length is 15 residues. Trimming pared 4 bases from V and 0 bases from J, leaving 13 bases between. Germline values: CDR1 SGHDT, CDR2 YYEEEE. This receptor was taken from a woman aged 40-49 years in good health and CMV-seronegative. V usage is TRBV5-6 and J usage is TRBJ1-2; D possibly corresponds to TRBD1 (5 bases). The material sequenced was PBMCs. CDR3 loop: CASSIRRAANYGYTF. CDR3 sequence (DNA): TGTGCCAGCAGCATACGCAGGGCCGCTAACTATGGCTACACCTTC.